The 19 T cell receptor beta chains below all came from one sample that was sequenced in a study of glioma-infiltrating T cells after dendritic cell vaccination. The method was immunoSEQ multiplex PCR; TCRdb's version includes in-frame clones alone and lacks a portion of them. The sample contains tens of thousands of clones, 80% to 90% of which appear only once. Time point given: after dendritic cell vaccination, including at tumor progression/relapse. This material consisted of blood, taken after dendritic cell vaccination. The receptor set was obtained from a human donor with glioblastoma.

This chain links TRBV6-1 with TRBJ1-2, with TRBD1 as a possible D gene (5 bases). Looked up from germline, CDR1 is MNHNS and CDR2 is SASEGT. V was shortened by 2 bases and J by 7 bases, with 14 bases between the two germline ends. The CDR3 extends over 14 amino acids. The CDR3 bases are TGTGCCAGCAGTGAACTAACAGGCCATGGTGGCTACACCTTC. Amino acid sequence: CASSELTGHGGYTF.

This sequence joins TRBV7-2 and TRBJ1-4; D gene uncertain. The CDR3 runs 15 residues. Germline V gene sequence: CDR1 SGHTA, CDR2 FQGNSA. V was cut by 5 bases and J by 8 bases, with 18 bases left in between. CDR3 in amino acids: CASSLYPQGGEKLFF. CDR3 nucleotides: TGTGCCAGCAGCCTATACCCTCAAGGCGGCGAAAAACTGTTTTTT.

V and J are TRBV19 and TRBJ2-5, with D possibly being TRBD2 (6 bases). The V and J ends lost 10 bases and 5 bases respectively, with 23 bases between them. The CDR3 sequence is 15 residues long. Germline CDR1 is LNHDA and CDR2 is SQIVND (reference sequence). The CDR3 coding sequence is TGTGCCACCCAGCCCGCGGGACTTGGGAAGGAGACCCAGTACTTC. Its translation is CATQPAGLGKETQYF.

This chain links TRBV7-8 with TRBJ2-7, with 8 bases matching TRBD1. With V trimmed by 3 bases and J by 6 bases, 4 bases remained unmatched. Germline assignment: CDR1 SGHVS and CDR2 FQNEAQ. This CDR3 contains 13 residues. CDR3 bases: TGTGCCAGCAGCTTTAGGGACAGGCGCGAGCAGTACTTC. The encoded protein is CASSFRDRREQYF.

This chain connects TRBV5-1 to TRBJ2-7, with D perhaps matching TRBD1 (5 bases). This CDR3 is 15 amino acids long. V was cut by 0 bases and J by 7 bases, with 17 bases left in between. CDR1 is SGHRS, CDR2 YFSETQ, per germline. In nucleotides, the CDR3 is TGCGCCAGCAGCTTGGCCGGGCAGGGCTCGAGGGAGCAGTACTTC. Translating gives CASSLAGQGSREQYF.

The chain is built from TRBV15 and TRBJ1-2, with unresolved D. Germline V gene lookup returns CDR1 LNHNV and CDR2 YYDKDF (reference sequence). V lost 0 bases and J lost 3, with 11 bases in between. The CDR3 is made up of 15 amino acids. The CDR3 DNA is TGTGCCACCAGCAGAGATAATAGCGAATACTATGGCTACACCTTC. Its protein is CATSRDNSEYYGYTF.

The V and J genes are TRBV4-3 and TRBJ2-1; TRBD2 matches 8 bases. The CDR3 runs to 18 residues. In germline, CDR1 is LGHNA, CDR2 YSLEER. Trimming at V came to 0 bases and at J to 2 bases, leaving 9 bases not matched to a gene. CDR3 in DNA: TGCGCCAGCAGCCAAGAGGTTTTGCGGGAGGCCGCCTACAATGAGCAGTTCTTC. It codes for CASSQEVLREAAYNEQFF.

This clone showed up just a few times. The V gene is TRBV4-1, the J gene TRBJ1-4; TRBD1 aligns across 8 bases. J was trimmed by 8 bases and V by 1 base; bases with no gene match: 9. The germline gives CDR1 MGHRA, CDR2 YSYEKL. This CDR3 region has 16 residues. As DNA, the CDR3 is TGCGCCAGCAGCCAAGCCGGGACAGGAGGTTCAGAAAAACTGTTTTTT. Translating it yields CASSQAGTGGSEKLFF.

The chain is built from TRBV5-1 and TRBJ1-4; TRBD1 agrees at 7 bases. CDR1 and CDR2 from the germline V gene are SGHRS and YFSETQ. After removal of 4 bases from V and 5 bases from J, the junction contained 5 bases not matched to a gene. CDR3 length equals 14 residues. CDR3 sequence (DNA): TGCGCCAGCAGCATAGACAGGGAGAATGAAAAACTGTTTTTT. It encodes CASSIDRENEKLFF.

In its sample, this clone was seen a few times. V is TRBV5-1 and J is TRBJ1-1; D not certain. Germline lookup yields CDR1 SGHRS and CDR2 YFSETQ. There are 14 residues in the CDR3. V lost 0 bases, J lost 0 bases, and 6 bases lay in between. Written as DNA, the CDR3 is TGCGCCAGCAGCTTGGGGCAGATGAACACTGAAGCTTTCTTT. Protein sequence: CASSLGQMNTEAFF.

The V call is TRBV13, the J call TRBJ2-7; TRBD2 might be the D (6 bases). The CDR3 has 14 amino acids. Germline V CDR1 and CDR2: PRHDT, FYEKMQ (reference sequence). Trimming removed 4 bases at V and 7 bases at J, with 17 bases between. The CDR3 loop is CASSSPGLPKEQYF. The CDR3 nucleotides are TGTGCCAGCAGCTCTCCGGGACTTCCTAAGGAGCAGTACTTC.

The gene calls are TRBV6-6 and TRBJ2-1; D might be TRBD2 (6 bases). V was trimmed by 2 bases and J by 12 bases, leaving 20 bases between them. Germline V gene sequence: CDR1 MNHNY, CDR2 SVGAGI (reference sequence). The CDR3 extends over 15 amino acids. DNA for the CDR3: TGTGCCAGCAGTTACGGGGGAGGACGGAGGCGAGGGCAGTTCTTC. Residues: CASSYGGGRRRGQFF.

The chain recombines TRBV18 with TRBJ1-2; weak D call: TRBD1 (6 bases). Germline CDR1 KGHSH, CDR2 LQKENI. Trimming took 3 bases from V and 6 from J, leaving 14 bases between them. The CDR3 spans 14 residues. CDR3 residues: CASSPSDSPHGYTF. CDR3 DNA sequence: TGTGCCAGCTCACCTTCGGACAGTCCCCATGGCTACACCTTC.

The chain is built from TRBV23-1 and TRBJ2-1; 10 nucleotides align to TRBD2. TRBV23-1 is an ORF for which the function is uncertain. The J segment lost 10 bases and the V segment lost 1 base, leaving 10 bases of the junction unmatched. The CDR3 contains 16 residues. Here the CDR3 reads CASSQFLSGRANEQFF. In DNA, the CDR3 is TGCGCCAGCAGTCAATTCCTCAGCGGGAGGGCCAACGAGCAGTTCTTC.

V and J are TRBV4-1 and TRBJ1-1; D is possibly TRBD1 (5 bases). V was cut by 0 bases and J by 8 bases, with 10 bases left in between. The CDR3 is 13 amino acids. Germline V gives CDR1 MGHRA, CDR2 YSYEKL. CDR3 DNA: TGCGCCAGCAGCCAAGATTGGGGCGAAGAAGCTTTCTTT. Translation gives CASSQDWGEEAFF.

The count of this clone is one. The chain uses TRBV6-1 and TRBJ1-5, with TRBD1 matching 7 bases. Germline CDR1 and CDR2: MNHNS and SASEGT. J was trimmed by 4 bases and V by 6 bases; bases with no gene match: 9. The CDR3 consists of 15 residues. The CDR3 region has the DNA TGTGCCAGCAGCAGTACAGGGGCTCTGAATCAGCCCCAGCATTTT. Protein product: CASSSTGALNQPQHF.

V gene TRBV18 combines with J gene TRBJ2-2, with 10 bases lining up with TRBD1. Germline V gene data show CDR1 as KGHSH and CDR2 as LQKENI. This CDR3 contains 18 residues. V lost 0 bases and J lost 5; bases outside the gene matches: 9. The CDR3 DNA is TGTGCCAGCTCACCACCGGACTGGACAGGGGGAGGGACCGGGGAGCTGTTTTTT. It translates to CASSPPDWTGGGTGELFF.

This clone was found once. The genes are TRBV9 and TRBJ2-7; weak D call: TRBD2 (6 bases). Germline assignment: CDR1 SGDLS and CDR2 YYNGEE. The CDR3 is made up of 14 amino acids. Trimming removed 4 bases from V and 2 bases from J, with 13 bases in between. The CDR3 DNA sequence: TGTGCCAGCAGCCCACAGGACTACCCCTACGAGCAGTACTTC. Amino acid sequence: CASSPQDYPYEQYF.

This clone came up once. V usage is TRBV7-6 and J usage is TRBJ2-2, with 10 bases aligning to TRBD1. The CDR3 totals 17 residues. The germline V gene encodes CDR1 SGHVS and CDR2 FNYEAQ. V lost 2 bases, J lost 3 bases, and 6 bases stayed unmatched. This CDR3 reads CASSLPLTGGDTGELFF. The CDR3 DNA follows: TGTGCCAGCAGCTTACCTTTGACAGGGGGCGACACCGGGGAGCTGTTTTTT.